A selection of T cell receptor beta chains follows, all from one sample in a study of T-cell memory formation after mild COVID-19. TCRdb analysed the 5' RACE reads with MiXCR anew, one entry per CDR3 protein. The sample consists of more than 25,000 distinct CDR3 sequences, around 15% of them appearing once. Material: PBMCs or a T cell subset sorted from them (not recorded which). All receptors come from an adult who had mild COVID-19 (a few samples of this study predate the infection). Cell type and time point are not known. Each CDR3 is given with its conserved first and last residue. D genes are given only for firm matches. Expanded clones are given a class, and other clones once, few, many or no size at all.

TRBD2	many	TRBJ2-1	TRBV7-9	TGTGCCAGCACCCGATTCCGGGGGGAAGTGAATGAGCAGTTCTTC	CASTRFRGEVNEQFF
-	many	TRBJ2-1	TRBV24-1	TGTGCCACCAGTTCCCCTAGTTTGAGGGCAGGTGAGCAGTTCTTC	CATSSPSLRAGEQFF
TRBD1	many	TRBJ1-1	TRBV4-1	TGCGCCAGCAGCCAGCCAGGGACAGGGATGAGAGCTTTCTTT	CASSQPGTGMRAFF
TRBD2	many	TRBJ2-5	TRBV7-2	TGTGCCAGCAGCTTTCTAGCGGGGGGGCACCAAGAGACCCAGTACTTC	CASSFLAGGHQETQYF
TRBD1	many	TRBJ1-2	TRBV12-3/TRBV12-4	TGTGCCAGCAGTTCTACAGGGAGGGGGCATGGCTACACCTTC	CASSSTGRGHGYTF
-	many	TRBJ2-2	TRBV5-1	TGCGCCAGCAGCTTGCTTTCCACCGGGGAGCTGTTTTTT	CASSLLSTGELFF
-	-	TRBJ1-2	TRBV7-9	TGTGCTAGCAGCTTAGCAACAGTCAAATATGGCTACACCTTC	CASSLATVKYGYTF
TRBD2	many	TRBJ2-1	TRBV9	TGTGCCAGCAGCCCTCGACTAGCGGGGGAGCCGGGCTCCTACAATGAGCAGTTCTTC	CASSPRLAGEPGSYNEQFF
TRBD1	-	TRBJ1-5	TRBV12-3/TRBV12-4	TGTGCCAGCAGTTTACGAGGGACAGTCAATCAGCCCCAGCATTTT	CASSLRGTVNQPQHF
-	many	TRBJ2-7	TRBV5-1	TGCGCCAGCAGCTTGGAAGGCTACACGGCGCGCGAGCAGTACTTC	CASSLEGYTAREQYF
-	many	TRBJ2-7	TRBV11-1	TGTGCCAGCAGCCAGACAGGATTCGAGCAGTACTTC	CASSQTGFEQYF
TRBD1	many	TRBJ1-1	TRBV5-8	TGTGCCAGCAGCCGTGGGACAGGGGATCCTTTCTTT	CASSRGTGDPFF
-	many	TRBJ2-5	TRBV12-3/TRBV12-4	TGTGCCAGCAGCCCCTCGGTCCGGAGGGGGGAGACCCAGTACTTC	CASSPSVRRGETQYF
TRBD1	once	TRBJ1-5	TRBV6-2/TRBV6-3	TGTGCCAGCAGTTACTCGACAGGGGGCAATCAGCCCCAGCATTTT	CASSYSTGGNQPQHF
TRBD2	few	TRBJ2-2	TRBV6-5	TGTGCCAGCAGTTCATCCGGGACTAGCGGGAAATATCGGAAAACCGGGGAGCTGTTTTTT	CASSSSGTSGKYRKTGELFF
-	many	TRBJ2-2	TRBV4-1	TGCGCCAGCAGCCCCCAGGCGGCCACCGGGGAGCTGTTTTTT	CASSPQAATGELFF
-	many	TRBJ2-7	TRBV12-3/TRBV12-4	TGTGCCAGCAGACGGGACGGAAGCTCCTACGAGCAGTACTTC	CASRRDGSSYEQYF
-	many	TRBJ2-3	TRBV5-5	TGTGCCAGCAGCTTCACCAGCCTCGGGACAGATACGCAGTATTTT	CASSFTSLGTDTQYF
-	many	TRBJ2-2	TRBV21-1	TGTGCCAACCGAAAATTACAGGGGGAAGGGGAGCTGTTTTTT	CANRKLQGEGELFF
-	many	TRBJ1-3	TRBV18	TGTGCCAGCTCGCCGCAGGGAGGCTCTGGAAACACCATATATTTT	CASSPQGGSGNTIYF
-	many	TRBJ2-3	TRBV9	TGTGCCAGCAGCGTAGAGGGCCTGAGCACAGATACGCAGTATTTT	CASSVEGLSTDTQYF
-	many	TRBJ2-5	TRBV2	TGTGCCAGCAGTCGACAAGAGACCCAGTACTTC	CASSRQETQYF
TRBD2	many	TRBJ2-2	TRBV5-1	TGCGCCAGCAGCTTGGGTCCCAGCGGGGTCGGTTCCGGGGAGCTGTTTTTT	CASSLGPSGVGSGELFF
TRBD2	many	TRBJ2-7	TRBV6-2/TRBV6-3	TGTGCCAGCAGTTACTCGACGGCTAGCGGGGCCTTCTCCTACGAGCAGTACTTC	CASSYSTASGAFSYEQYF
TRBD1	many	TRBJ1-5	TRBV20-1	TGCAGTGCTAGGAGAACAGGGGTACCCAATCAGCCCCAGCATTTT	CSARRTGVPNQPQHF
-	many	TRBJ2-3	TRBV11-2	TGTGCCAGCAGCCCGGGCGAGGCGTATACGCAGTATTTT	CASSPGEAYTQYF
-	few	TRBJ2-7	TRBV7-9	TGTGCCAGCAGCGCCGGAGTTCCGAGCGAGCAGTACTTC	CASSAGVPSEQYF
-	many	TRBJ1-2	TRBV29-1	TGCAGCGTTGCCTCAGGGGAGTATGGCTACACCTTC	CSVASGEYGYTF
-	many	TRBJ2-1	TRBV7-2	TGTGCCAGCATCGCCGGGCAGGGGGGTTTCAATGAGCAGTTCTTC	CASIAGQGGFNEQFF
-	many	TRBJ1-5	TRBV3-1	TGTGCCAGCAGCCAACTTCGCAATCAGCCCCAGCATTTT	CASSQLRNQPQHF
-	many	TRBJ2-5	TRBV7-3	TGTGCCAGCAGCTTACTCGGGGTCGGGACCCAGTACTTC	CASSLLGVGTQYF
-	many	TRBJ2-1	TRBV5-1	TGCGCCAGCAGCTTGGCCGGCGCTAACAATGAGCAGTTCTTC	CASSLAGANNEQFF
-	many	TRBJ2-3	TRBV5-1	TGCGCCAGCAGCCCGAACGGCCACGGTGGAGATACGCAGTATTTT	CASSPNGHGGDTQYF
TRBD2	many	TRBJ2-3	TRBV27	TGTGCCAGCGTCGGGGGGGCACTCACAGATACGCAGTATTTT	CASVGGALTDTQYF
TRBD1	-	TRBJ1-2	TRBV7-2	TGTGCCAGCAGCTTCGGGACAGGGTTTGGCTACACCTTC	CASSFGTGFGYTF
-	many	TRBJ2-2	TRBV7-3	TGTGCCAGCAGCTTATTGGCCGGGACTCCCAGAACCGGGGAGCTGTTTTTT	CASSLLAGTPRTGELFF
-	many	TRBJ1-2	TRBV7-3	TGTGCCAGCAGCGGGGGGTTGGAGTACACCTTC	CASSGGLEYTF
-	many	TRBJ2-3	TRBV20-1	TGCAGTGCCCCGAACACCCGGGGGCTGGGAGATACGCAGTATTTT	CSAPNTRGLGDTQYF
TRBD2	-	TRBJ2-1	TRBV7-6	TGTGCCAGCAGCCCGAGGACTAGCGGGGTAACGAGCTCCTACAATGAGCAGTTCTTC	CASSPRTSGVTSSYNEQFF
-	-	TRBJ2-1	TRBV20-1	TGCAGTGCGAGGACCGTTAGCTCCTACAATGAGCAGTTCTTC	CSARTVSSYNEQFF
-	medium-sized	TRBJ1-1	TRBV7-2	TGTGCCAGCAGCTTAACGGCAGGGAGCACTGAAGCTTTCTTT	CASSLTAGSTEAFF
-	many	TRBJ1-2	TRBV12-3/TRBV12-4	TGTGCCAGCAGTAGATCAGCAGTATATGGCTACACCTTC	CASSRSAVYGYTF
-	many	TRBJ2-7	TRBV27	TGTGCCAGCAGGGGCGGCGCTCTCGAGCAGTACTTC	CASRGGALEQYF
TRBD1	many	TRBJ1-2	TRBV15	TGTGCCACCAGCAGAGATCGGACAGGAATACTCTATGGCTACACCTTC	CATSRDRTGILYGYTF
-	-	TRBJ2-1	TRBV15	TGTGCCACCAGCAGAGATGGCGGGGATGAGCAGTTCTTC	CATSRDGGDEQFF
-	-	TRBJ2-1	TRBV7-6	TGTGCCAGCAGCTTACGGGGCTCCTACAATGAGCAGTTCTTC	CASSLRGSYNEQFF